The clone carrying this TCR beta chain has only a few counts. The data stem from a study of technical replicates of blood from a handful of donors. This table comes from immunoSEQ multiplex PCR, and its TCRdb copy is limited to in-frame clones, with some not included. The repertoire consists of approximately 65,000 clones, with more than 75% occurring once and the leading ten covering over 4%. The clonotype was recovered from a human donor in good health. Some clones in this sample may be carry-over from other donors' samples. Sequencing was performed on PBMCs.

The chain's CDR3 is CASSTGDSQTDTQYF. CDR3 nucleotide sequence: TGTGCCAGCAGCACGGGGGACAGCCAAACAGATACGCAGTATTTT. V and J are TRBV7-3 and TRBJ2-3, with TRBD1 as a possible D gene (7 bases). The CDR3 has 15 amino acids. The V and J ends lost 5 bases and 3 bases respectively, with 15 bases between them. Per germline, CDR1 SGHTA and CDR2 FQGTGA.